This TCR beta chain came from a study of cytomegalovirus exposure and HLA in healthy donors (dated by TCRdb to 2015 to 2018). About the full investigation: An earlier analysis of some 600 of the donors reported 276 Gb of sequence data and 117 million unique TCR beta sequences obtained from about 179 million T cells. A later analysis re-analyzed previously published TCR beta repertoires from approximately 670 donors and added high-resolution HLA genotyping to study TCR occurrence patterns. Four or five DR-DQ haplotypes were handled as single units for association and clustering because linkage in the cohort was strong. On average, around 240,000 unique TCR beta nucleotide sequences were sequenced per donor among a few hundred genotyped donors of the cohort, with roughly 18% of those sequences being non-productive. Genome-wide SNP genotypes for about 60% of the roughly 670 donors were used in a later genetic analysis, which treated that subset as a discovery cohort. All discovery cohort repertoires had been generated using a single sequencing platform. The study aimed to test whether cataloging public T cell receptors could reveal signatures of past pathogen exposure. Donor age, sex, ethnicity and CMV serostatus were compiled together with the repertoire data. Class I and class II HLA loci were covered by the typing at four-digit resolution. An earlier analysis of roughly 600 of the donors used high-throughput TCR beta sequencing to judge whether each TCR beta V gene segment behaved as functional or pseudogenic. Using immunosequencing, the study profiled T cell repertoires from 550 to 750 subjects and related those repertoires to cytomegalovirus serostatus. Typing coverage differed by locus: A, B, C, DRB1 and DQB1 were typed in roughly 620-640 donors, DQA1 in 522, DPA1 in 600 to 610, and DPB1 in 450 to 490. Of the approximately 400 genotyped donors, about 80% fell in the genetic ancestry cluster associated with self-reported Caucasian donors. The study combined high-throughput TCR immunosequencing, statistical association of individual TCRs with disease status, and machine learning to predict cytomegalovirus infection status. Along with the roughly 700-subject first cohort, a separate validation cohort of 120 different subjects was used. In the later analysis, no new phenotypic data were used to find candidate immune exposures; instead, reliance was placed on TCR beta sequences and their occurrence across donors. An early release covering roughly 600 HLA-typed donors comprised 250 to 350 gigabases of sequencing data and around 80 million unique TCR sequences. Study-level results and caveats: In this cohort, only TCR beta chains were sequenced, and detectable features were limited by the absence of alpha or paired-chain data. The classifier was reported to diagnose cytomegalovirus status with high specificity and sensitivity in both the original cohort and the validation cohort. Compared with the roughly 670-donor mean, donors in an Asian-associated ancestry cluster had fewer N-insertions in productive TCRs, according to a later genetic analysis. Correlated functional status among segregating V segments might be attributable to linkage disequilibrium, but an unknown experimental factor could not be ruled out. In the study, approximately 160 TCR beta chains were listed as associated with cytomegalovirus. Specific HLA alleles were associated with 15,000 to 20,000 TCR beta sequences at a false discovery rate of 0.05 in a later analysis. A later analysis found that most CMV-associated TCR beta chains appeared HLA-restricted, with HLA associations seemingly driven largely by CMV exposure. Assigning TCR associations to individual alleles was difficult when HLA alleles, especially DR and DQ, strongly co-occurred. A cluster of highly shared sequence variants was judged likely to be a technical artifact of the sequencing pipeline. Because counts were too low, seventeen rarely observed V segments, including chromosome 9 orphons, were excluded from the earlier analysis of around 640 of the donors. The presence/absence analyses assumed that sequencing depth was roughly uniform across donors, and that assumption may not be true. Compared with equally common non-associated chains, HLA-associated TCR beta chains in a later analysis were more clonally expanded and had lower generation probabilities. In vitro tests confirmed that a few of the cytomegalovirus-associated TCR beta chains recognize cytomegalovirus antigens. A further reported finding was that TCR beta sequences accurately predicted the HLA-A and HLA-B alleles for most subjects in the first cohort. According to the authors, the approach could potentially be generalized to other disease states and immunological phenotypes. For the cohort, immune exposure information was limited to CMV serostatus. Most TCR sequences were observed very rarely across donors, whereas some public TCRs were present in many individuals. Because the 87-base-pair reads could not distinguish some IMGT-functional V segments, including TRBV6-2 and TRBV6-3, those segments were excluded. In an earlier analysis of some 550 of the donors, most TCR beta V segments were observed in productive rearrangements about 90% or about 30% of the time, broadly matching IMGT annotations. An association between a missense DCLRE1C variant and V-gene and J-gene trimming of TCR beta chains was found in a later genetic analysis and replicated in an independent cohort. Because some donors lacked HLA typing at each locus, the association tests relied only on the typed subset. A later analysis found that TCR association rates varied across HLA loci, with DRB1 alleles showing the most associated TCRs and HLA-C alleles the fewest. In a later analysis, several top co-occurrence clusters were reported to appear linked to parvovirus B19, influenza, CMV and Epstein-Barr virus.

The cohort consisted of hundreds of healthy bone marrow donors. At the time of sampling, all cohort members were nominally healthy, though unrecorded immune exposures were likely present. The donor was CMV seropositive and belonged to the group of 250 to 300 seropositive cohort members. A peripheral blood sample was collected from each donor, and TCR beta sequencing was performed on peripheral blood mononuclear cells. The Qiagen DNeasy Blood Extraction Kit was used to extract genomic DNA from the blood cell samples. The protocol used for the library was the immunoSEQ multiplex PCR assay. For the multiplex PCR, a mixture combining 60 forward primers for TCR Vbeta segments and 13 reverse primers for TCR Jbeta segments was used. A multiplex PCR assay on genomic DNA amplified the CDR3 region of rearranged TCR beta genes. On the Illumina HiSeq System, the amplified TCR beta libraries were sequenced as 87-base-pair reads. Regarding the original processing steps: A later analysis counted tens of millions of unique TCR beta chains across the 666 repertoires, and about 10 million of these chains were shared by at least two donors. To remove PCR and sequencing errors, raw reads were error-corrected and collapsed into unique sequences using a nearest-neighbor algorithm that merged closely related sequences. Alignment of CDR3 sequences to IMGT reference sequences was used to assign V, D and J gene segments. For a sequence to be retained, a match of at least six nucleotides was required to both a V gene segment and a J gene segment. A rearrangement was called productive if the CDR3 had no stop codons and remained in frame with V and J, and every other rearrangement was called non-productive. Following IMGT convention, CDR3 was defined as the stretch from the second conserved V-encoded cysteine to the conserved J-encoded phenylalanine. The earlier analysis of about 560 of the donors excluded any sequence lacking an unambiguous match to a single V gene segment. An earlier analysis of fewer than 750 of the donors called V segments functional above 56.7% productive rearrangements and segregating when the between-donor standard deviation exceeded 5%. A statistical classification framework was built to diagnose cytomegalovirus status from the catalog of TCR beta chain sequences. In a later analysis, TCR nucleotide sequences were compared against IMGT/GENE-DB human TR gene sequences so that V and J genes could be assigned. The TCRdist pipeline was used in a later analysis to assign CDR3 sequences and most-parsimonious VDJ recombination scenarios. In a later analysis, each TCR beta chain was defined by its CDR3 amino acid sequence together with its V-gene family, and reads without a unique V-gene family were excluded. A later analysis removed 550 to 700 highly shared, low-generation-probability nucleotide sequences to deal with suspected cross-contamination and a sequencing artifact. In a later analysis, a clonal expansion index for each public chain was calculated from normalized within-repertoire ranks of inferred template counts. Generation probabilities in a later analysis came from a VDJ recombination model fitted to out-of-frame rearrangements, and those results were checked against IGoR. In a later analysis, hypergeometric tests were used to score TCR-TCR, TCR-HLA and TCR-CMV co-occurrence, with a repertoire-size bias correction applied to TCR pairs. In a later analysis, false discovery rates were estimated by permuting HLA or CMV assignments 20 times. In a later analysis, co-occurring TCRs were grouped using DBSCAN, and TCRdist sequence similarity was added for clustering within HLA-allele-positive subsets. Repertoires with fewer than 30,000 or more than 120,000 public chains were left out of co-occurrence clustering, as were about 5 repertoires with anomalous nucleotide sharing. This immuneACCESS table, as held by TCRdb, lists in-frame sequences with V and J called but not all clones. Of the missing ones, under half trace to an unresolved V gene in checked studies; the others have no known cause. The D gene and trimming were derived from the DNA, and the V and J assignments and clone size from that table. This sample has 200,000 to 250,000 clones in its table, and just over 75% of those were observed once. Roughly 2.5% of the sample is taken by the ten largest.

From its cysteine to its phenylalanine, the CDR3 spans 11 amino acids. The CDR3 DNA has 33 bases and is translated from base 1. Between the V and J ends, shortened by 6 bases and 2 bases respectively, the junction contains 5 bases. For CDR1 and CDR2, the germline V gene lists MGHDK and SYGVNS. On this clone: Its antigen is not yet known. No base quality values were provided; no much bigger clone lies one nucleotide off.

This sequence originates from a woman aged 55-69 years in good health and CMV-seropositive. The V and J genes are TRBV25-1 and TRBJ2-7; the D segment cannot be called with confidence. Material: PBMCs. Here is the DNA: TGTGCCAGCAGACTAACCTACGAGCAGTACTTC. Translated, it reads CASRLTYEQYF.